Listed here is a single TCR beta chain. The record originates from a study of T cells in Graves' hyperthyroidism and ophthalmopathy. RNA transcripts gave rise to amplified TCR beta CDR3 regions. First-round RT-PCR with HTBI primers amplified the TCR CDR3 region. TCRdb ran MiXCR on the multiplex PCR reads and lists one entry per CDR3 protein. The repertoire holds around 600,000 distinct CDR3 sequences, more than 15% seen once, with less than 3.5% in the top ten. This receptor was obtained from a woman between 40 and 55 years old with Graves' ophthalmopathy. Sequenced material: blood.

DNA for the CDR3: TGTGCCAGCAGTCAGAGCGGGAGCTGGAATGAGCAGTTCTTC. The encoded protein is CASSQSGSWNEQFF. The chain carries TRBV6-2 or TRBV6-3 and TRBJ2-1; 8 nucleotides match TRBD2. The germline V gene encodes CDR1 MNHEY and CDR2 SVGEGT. The CDR3 has 14 residues. Trimming took 5 bases from V and 7 from J; bases not matched to a gene: 7.